One sample yielded the 17 T cell receptor beta chains listed below, sequenced in a study of T-cell memory formation after mild COVID-19. TCRdb reprocessed the 5' RACE reads with MiXCR, giving one entry per CDR3 protein. The sample lists around 390,000 distinct CDR3 sequences, about 17% seen once, with about a fifth in the top ten. The material sequenced was PBMCs or a T cell subset sorted from them (not recorded which). The source is a man younger than 30 who had mild COVID-19 (a few samples of this study predate the infection). Cell type and time point are not known.

This clonotype showed up just a few times. The rearrangement uses TRBV7-2 and TRBJ2-2; 9 bases map to TRBD2. The V gene's germline CDR1 is SGHTA and CDR2 FQGNSA. V lost 5 bases, J lost 2 bases, and 6 bases stayed unmatched. The CDR3 is 16 residues long. CDR3 nucleotides: TGTGCCAGCAGCAGTACTAGCGGGCGCAACACCGGGGAGCTGTTTTTT. This gives the protein CASSSTSGRNTGELFF.

In its sample, this clonotype was seen a few times. The chain combines TRBV9 with TRBJ2-1, with D possibly matching TRBD2 (5 bases). The CDR3 totals 16 residues. CDR1 and CDR2 from the germline V gene are SGDLS and YYNGEE. Trimming took off 3 bases at V and 0 bases at J, with 13 bases between the two ends. For the CDR3, the DNA is TGTGCCAGCAGCGCTCGTCTAGGGAGCTCCTACAATGAGCAGTTCTTC. The encoded protein is CASSARLGSSYNEQFF.

The rearrangement uses TRBV20-1 and TRBJ2-5, with 7 bases that match TRBD1. The germline gives CDR1 DFQATT, CDR2 SNEGSKA (reference sequence). This CDR3 is built from 15 residues. V lost 6 bases, J lost 5 bases, and 15 bases stayed unmatched. DNA of the CDR3: TGCAGTGCCAACCCTGGGACAGCACGGGTCGAGACCCAGTACTTC. Protein product: CSANPGTARVETQYF.

This chain uses TRBV12-3 or TRBV12-4 with TRBJ1-3; the D is unclear. Deletions cut 10 bases from V and 3 bases from J, with 7 bases between. The CDR3 sequence is 11 residues long. This CDR3 is CATLSGNTIYF. Here the CDR3 DNA reads TGTGCCACCCTTAGTGGAAACACCATATATTTT.

This clonotype was observed a handful of times. The V and J genes are TRBV9 and TRBJ1-2; the match to TRBD1 covers 7 bases. This CDR3 has 15 residues. The germline CDR1 and CDR2 sequences are SGDLS and YYNGEE. J was trimmed by 10 bases and V by 2 bases; bases with no gene match: 14. CDR3 bases: TGTGCCAGCAGCGTTGCCGGGACAGAGACAACCCCCTACACCTTC. It translates to CASSVAGTETTPYTF.

The chain couples TRBV12-3 or TRBV12-4 to TRBJ1-4, with 7 bases that match TRBD1. V gave up 5 bases and J gave up 12 bases; unmatched junction bases: 12. The CDR3 totals 14 residues. The CDR3 spells CASSDYRGETELFF. The CDR3 bases are TGTGCCAGCAGTGATTACAGGGGAGAGACTGAACTGTTTTTT.

This clonotype was counted a few times. The chain couples TRBV11-3 to TRBJ2-1; 9 bases agree with TRBD2. This CDR3 is 15 amino acids long. Germline V gene data show CDR1 as SGHNT and CDR2 as YENEEA. V lost 4 bases to trimming and J lost 3 bases; unmatched junction nucleotides: 4. CDR3 sequence reads: CASSSAGGGYNEQFF. DNA for the CDR3: TGTGCCAGCAGCTCAGCGGGGGGAGGCTACAATGAGCAGTTCTTC.

CDR3 protein: CATSRDSYNEQFF. The DNA for the CDR3 is TGTGCCACCAGCAGAGACAGCTACAATGAGCAGTTCTTC. The V and J genes are TRBV15 and TRBJ2-1; D unresolved. CDR1 LNHNV and CDR2 YYDKDF come from the germline V gene (reference sequence). The CDR3 has 13 amino acids. Trimming took off 0 bases at V and 3 bases at J, with 3 bases between the two ends. Using reference TRBV15 and TRBJ2-1 for the parts outside the CDR3, the full variable domain is DAMVIQNPRYQVTQFGKPVTLSCSQTLNHNVMYWYQQKSSQAPKLLFHYYDKDFNNEADTPDNFQSRRPNTSFCFLDIRSPGLGDTAMYLCATSRDSYNEQFFGPGTRLTVL.

This chain connects TRBV7-2 to TRBJ2-3; no clear D. CDR1 is SGHTA and CDR2 is FQGNSA in the germline V gene. Trimming left V 5 bases short and J 0 bases short, with 12 bases between. This CDR3 comprises 15 residues. The CDR3 region has the DNA TGTGCCAGCAGCCTTCAAGCGACGAGCACAGATACGCAGTATTTT. Translated: CASSLQATSTDTQYF.

The genes are TRBV7-2 and TRBJ2-1, with 8 bases that match TRBD1. J lost 7 bases, V lost 5 bases, and 7 bases had no gene match. From germline, CDR1 is SGHTA and CDR2 FQGNSA. CDR3 length: 14 residues. The CDR3, as DNA: TGTGCCAGCAGCGTACGCCAGGGGGCGAATGAGCAGTTCTTC. It codes for CASSVRQGANEQFF.

The chain links TRBV29-1 to TRBJ2-1; tentative D call: TRBD2 (5 bases). There are 12 residues in the CDR3. Germline V gene data show CDR1 as SQVTM and CDR2 as ANQGSEA. Trimming took off 5 bases at V and 4 bases at J, with 9 bases between the two ends. As DNA, the CDR3 is TGCAGCGTTCAGAGCGGTTACAATGAGCAGTTCTTC. Translation gives CSVQSGYNEQFF.

The sample holds a few counts of this clonotype. The chain links TRBV4-2 to TRBJ2-1; D tentatively reads TRBD1 or TRBD2 (6 bases each). This CDR3 region has 15 residues. V dropped 4 bases and J dropped 6 bases, with 16 bases sitting between them. Looked up from germline, CDR1 is LGHNA and CDR2 is YNFKEQ. The CDR3 is CASSRKGGDGNEQFF. The CDR3 bases are TGTGCCAGCAGCCGAAAGGGGGGCGATGGCAATGAGCAGTTCTTC.

The chain carries TRBV7-2 and TRBJ1-1; TRBD1 matches at 8 bases. The CDR3 extends over 14 amino acids. Germline V gene data show CDR1 as SGHTA and CDR2 as FQGNSA. V was clipped by 1 base and J by 10 bases; unmatched bases: 8. In nucleotides, the CDR3 is TGTGCCAGCAGCTTAGTGGGTCCCACAGGGGGAGCTTTCTTT. Protein: CASSLVGPTGGAFF.

The table lists this clonotype with many counts. The chain uses TRBV27 and TRBJ2-1; 9 bases align to TRBD2. The V and J ends lost 1 base and 6 bases, in that order; junction bases with no gene match: 10. CDR3 size: 17 residues. Germline V gene data show CDR1 as MNHEY and CDR2 as SMNVEV (reference sequence). The CDR3 bases are TGTGCCAGCAGTTTATGGGCGGGGGGGCCAATTTCCAATGAGCAGTTCTTC. Translating gives CASSLWAGGPISNEQFF.

There are many counts of this clonotype. The chain joins TRBV29-1 to TRBJ2-3; D uncertain. The CDR3 is made up of 16 amino acids. CDR1 and CDR2 from the germline V gene are SQVTM and ANQGSEA. V lost 0 bases, J lost 2 bases, and 15 bases lay in between. CDR3 sequence reads: CSVEDARLMATDTQYF. The CDR3 region has the DNA TGCAGCGTTGAAGATGCCAGGCTGATGGCCACAGATACGCAGTATTTT.

This clonotype was picked up a small number of times. V gene TRBV18 combines with J gene TRBJ2-7; D gene ambiguous. V dropped 1 base and J dropped 6 bases, with 10 bases sitting between them. The CDR3 has 13 residues. Germline-derived CDR1 and CDR2 are KGHSH and LQKENI. This chain's CDR3 is CASSPLGRVEQYF. The CDR3 bases are TGTGCCAGCTCACCACTAGGTCGGGTCGAGCAGTACTTC.

This clonotype was seen a few times. V usage is TRBV13 and J usage is TRBJ1-2, with D unresolved. Looked up from germline, CDR1 is PRHDT and CDR2 is FYEKMQ (reference sequence). This CDR3 comprises 13 residues. The V end lost 1 base, the J end lost 3 bases, and 6 bases lay between the germline ends. The CDR3 here is CASSLADDYGYTF. For the CDR3, the DNA is TGTGCCAGCAGCTTAGCTGATGACTATGGCTACACCTTC.